This T cell receptor (beta chain) was retrieved from a study of blood T cell repertoires in COVID-19. The overall study: The origin of the acute and convalescent COVID-19 samples was the United States, Italy and Spain. PBMCs, B-cell-depleted T cells, or T cells were the source of the cDNA or gDNA that made up the material.

The CDR3 totals 15 residues. Germline CDR1 SGHRS, CDR2 YFSETQ. Germline trimming cut 3 bases from V and 3 bases from J; bases unmatched to any gene: 6. Authors' processing steps: Reference gene primers were amplified, and this amplification served to estimate nucleated cell counts. This table comes from immunoSEQ multiplex PCR, and its TCRdb copy is limited to in-frame clones, with some not included. The V and J calls and clone size are taken from that table; D and trimming were inferred from the DNA. This table has under 120,000 clones, about 88% appearing once. The clonotype was recovered from a human donor in a cohort sampled during active COVID-19. Sequences were obtained from peripheral blood. This chain connects TRBV5-1 to TRBJ1-1; TRBD1 matches at 9 bases. The CDR3 spells CASSYPWDRDTEAFF. CDR3 nucleotide sequence: TGCGCCAGCAGCTACCCCTGGGACAGGGACACTGAAGCTTTCTTT.